This TCR beta chain was identified in a study of blood T cell repertoires in COVID-19. Study-wide background: Samples taken during acute and convalescent COVID-19 were collected in the United States, Italy and Spain.

Per the germline V gene, CDR1 is MNHEY and CDR2 is SMNVEV (reference sequence). The V and J ends lost 5 bases and 8 bases respectively, with 12 bases between them. This CDR3 region has 13 residues. The protocol was immunoSEQ multiplex PCR, while the TCRdb copy is restricted to in-frame clones and leaves out a portion. In the table there are roughly 180,000 clones, approximately 85% of which are singletons. In Seattle, patients joined the study during active infection and were tracked longitudinally. Sequenced input: peripheral blood. The source is a man older than 75 with COVID-19, enrolled during active disease. The chain links TRBV27 to TRBJ1-4; weak D call: TRBD1 (5 bases). CDR3 protein: CASSGAGVEKLFF. The DNA for the CDR3 is TGTGCCAGCAGTGGGGCGGGGGTCGAAAAACTGTTTTTT.